This T cell receptor (beta chain) came from a study of control samples from healthy donors and cancer patients. The table came from immunoSEQ multiplex PCR; TCRdb's copy has only in-frame clones and leaves some out. The data show roughly 180,000 clones, approximately 94% seen once. V was pared by 0 bases and J by 8 bases, with 14 bases between. This CDR3 has 15 residues. CDR1 SGDLS and CDR2 YYNGEE come from the germline V gene. The TCR was taken from a young woman in good health. This sequence joins TRBV9 and TRBJ1-4, with D possibly being TRBD1 (5 bases). Material: blood. For the CDR3, the DNA is TGTGCCAGCAGCGTAGATCAGGGTAGAGGGGAAAAACTGTTTTTT. Translating it yields CASSVDQGRGEKLFF. Drawing the rest from reference TRBV9 and TRBJ1-4, the complete variable domain is DSGVTQTPKHLITATGQRVTLRCSPRSGDLSVYWYQQSLDQGLQFLIQYYNGEERAKGNILERFSAQQFPDLHSELNLSSLELGDSALYFCASSVDQGRGEKLFFGSGTQLSVL.